What follows describes a single T cell receptor beta chain. V dropped 3 bases and J dropped 3 bases, with 12 bases sitting between them. The CDR3 is 14 amino acids. CDR1 and CDR2 from the germline V gene are SGHDN and FVKESK. The source of the sample is a study of T cell changes during pregnancy in multiple sclerosis. The repertoire was sequenced with immunoSEQ multiplex PCR; TCRdb's copy has only in-frame clones and lacks some. The sample consists of 70,000 to 100,000 clones, around 93% of them appearing once. This sequence joins TRBV14 and TRBJ2-7, with a weak D call TRBD2 (6 bases). The sequence derives from a female donor with multiple sclerosis, enrolled in a pregnancy study. Here the sequenced sample was peripheral blood, taken in the third trimester of pregnancy. CDR3 in DNA: TGTGCCAGCAGCCATTCCTCCGGGGGCTACGAGCAGTACTTC. Its protein is CASSHSSGGYEQYF.